The 3 T cell receptor beta chains reported below all come from one sample, sequenced in a study of memory CD4+ T cells and cytomegalovirus serostatus. The table came from immunoSEQ multiplex PCR; TCRdb's copy has only in-frame clones and leaves some out. Among tens of thousands of clones listed, around four fifths were seen once. The sort gate was single viable CD3+CD4+CD8-CD45RO+ cells for memory CD4+ T cells. Sequenced: memory CD4+ T cells from blood. The receptor set was obtained from an adult in good health and CMV-seronegative.

This chain joins TRBV28 and TRBJ2-7, with D tentatively TRBD1 (6 bases). V lost 6 bases and J 1 base, leaving 13 bases between the germline ends. Germline CDR1 and CDR2: MDHEN and SYDVKM. The CDR3 contains 14 residues. CDR3 DNA: TGTGCCAGCAGCCCGCCTACAGGGTCCTACGAGCAGTACTTC. Protein: CASSPPTGSYEQYF.

This clone was observed a handful of times. This chain connects TRBV6-5 to TRBJ1-4; 7 bases map to TRBD1. Germline V gene sequence: CDR1 MNHEY, CDR2 SVGAGI. J was trimmed by 5 bases and V by 6 bases; bases with no gene match: 6. The CDR3 covers 14 residues. The CDR3 spells CASRTGTENEKLFF. For the CDR3, the DNA is TGTGCCAGCAGAACCGGGACAGAAAATGAAAAACTGTTTTTT.

V and J are TRBV6-9 and TRBJ1-5; D uncertain. V gave up 0 bases and J gave up 0 bases, with 12 bases separating them. Germline V CDR1 and CDR2: MNHGY, SVAAGI. The CDR3 has 17 amino acids. CDR3 nucleotides: TGTGCCAGCAGTTATTCGAGGTTTATTTATAGCAATCAGCCCCAGCATTTT. It translates to CASSYSRFIYSNQPQHF.